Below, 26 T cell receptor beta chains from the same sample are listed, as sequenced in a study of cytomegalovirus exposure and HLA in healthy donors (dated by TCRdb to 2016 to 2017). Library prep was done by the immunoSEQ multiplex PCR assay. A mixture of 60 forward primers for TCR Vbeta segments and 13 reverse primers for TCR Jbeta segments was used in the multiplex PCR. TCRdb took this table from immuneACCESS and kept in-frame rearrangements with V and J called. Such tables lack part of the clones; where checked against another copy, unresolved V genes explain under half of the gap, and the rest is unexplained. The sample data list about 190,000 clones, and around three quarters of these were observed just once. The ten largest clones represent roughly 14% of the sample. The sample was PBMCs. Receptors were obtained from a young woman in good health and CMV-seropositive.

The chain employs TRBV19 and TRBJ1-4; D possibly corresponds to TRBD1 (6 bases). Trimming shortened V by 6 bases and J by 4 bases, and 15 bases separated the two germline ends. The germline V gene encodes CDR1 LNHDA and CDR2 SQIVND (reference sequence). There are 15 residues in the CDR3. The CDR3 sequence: CASRGHRAGNEKLFF. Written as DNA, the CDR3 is TGTGCCAGTAGGGGACACAGGGCCGGTAATGAAAAACTGTTTTTT.

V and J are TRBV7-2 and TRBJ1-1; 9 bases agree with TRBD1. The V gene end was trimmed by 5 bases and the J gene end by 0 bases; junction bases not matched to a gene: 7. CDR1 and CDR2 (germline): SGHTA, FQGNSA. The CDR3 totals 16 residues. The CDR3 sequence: CASSLRQGGMNTEAFF. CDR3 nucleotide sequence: TGTGCCAGCAGCCTCAGACAGGGGGGTATGAACACTGAAGCTTTCTTT.

DNA of the CDR3: TGCGCCAGCAGCCAACTCGGGACAGCTAATGAAAAACTGTTTTTT. Translating gives CASSQLGTANEKLFF. This rearrangement joins TRBV4-3 to TRBJ1-4; 7 bases are shared with TRBD1. Germline V CDR1 and CDR2: LGHNA, YSLEER. V lost 2 bases, J lost 3 bases, and 3 bases stayed unmatched. The CDR3 totals 15 residues.

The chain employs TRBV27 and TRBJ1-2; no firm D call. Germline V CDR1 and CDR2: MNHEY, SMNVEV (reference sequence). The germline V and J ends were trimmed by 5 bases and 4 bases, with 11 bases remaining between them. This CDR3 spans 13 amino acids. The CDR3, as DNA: TGTGCCAGCAGTCCCGAGAGGTTCTATGGCTACACCTTC. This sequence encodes CASSPERFYGYTF.

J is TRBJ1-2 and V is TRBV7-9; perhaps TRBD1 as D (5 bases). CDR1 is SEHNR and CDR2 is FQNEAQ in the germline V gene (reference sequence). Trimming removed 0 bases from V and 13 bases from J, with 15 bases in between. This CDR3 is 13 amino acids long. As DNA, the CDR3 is TGTGCCAGCAGCTTAGCAGACAGCCCTGCTTCCACCTTC. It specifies CASSLADSPASTF.

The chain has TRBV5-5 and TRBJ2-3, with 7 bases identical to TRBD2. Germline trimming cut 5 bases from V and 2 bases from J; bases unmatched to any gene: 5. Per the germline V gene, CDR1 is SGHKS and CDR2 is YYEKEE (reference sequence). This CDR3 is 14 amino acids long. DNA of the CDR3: TGTGCCAGCAGTTCAGCGGGGTACACAGATACGCAGTATTTT. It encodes CASSSAGYTDTQYF. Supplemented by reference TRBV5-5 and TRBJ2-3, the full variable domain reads DAGVTQSPTHLIKTRGQQVTLRCSPISGHKSVSWYQQVLGQGPQFIFQYYEKEERGRGNFPDRFSARQFPNYSSELNVNALLLGDSALYLCASSSAGYTDTQYFGPGTRLTVL.

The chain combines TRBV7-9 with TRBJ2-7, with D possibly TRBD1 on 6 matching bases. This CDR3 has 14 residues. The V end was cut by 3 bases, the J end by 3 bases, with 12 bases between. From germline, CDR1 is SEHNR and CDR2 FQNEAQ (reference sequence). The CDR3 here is CASSFNEGGYEQYF. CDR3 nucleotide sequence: TGTGCCAGCAGCTTCAATGAAGGGGGCTACGAGCAGTACTTC.

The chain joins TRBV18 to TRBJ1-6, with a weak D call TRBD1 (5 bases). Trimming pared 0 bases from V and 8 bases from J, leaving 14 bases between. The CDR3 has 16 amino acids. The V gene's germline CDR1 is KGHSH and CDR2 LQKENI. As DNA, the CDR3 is TGTGCCAGCTCACCACCGCAACAGGACGGGCATTCACCCCTCCACTTT. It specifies CASSPPQQDGHSPLHF. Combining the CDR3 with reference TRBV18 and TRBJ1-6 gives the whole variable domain NAGVMQNPRHLVRRRGQEARLRCSPMKGHSHVYWYRQLPEEGLKFMVYLQKENIIDESGMPKERFSAEFPKEGPSILRIQQVVRGDSAAYFCASSPPQQDGHSPLHFGNGTRLTVT.

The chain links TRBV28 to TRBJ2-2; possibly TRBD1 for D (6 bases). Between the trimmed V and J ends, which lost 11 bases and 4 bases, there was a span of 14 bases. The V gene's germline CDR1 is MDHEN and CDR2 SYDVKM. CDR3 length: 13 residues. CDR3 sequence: CASGQGRTGELFF. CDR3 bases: TGTGCCTCGGGGCAGGGGCGCACCGGGGAGCTGTTTTTT.

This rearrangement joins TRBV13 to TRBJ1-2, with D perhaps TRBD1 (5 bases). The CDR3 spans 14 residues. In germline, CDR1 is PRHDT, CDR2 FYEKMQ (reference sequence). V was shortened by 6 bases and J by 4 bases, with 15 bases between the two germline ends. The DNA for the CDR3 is TGTGCCAGCAGGCGCTCCGGGACTCGCTATGGCTACACCTTC. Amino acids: CASRRSGTRYGYTF.

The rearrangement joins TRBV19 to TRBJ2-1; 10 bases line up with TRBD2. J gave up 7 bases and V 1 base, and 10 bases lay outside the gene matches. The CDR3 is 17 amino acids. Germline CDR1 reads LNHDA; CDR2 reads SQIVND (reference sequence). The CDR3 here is CASSIVLEAGGGNEQFF. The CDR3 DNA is TGTGCCAGTAGTATAGTATTGGAAGCGGGAGGGGGTAATGAGCAGTTCTTC.

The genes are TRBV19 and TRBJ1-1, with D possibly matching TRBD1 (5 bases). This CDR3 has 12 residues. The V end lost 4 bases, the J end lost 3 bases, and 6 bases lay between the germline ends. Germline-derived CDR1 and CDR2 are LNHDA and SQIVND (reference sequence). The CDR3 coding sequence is TGTGCCAGTAGTAGACAGTACACTGAAGCTTTCTTT. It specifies CASSRQYTEAFF.

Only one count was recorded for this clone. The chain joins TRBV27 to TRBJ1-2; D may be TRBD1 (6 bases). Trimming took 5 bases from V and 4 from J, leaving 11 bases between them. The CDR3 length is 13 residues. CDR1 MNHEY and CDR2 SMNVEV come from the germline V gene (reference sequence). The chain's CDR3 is CASSQQGTYGYTF. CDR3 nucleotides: TGTGCCAGCAGTCAACAGGGTACCTATGGCTACACCTTC.

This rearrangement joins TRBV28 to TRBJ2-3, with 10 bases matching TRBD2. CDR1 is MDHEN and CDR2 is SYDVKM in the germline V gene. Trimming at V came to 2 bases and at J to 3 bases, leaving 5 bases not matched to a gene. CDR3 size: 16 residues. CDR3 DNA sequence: TGTGCCAGCAGTTTAGTAACTAGCGGGATTACAGATACGCAGTATTTT. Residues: CASSLVTSGITDTQYF.

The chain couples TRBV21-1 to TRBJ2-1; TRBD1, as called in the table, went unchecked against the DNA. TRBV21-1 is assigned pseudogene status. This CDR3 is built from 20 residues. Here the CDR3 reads CAGQRADRVDRDLGDNEQFF. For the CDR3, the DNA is TGTGCCGGCCAACGCGCGGACAGGGTGGACCGGGACCTCGGGGACAATGAGCAGTTCTTC.

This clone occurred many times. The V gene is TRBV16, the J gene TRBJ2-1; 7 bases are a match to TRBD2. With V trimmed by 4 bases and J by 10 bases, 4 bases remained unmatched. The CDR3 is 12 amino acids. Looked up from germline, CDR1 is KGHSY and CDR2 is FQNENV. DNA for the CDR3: TGTGCCAGCAGCCCTCAGGGAGGGGAGCAGTTCTTC. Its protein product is CASSPQGGEQFF.

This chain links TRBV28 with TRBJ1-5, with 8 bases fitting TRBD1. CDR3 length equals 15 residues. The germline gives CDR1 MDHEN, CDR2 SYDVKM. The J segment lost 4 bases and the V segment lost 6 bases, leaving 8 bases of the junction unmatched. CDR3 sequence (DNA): TGTGCCAGCAGGGACAGGGATGGATGGAATCAGCCCCAGCATTTT. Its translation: CASRDRDGWNQPQHF.

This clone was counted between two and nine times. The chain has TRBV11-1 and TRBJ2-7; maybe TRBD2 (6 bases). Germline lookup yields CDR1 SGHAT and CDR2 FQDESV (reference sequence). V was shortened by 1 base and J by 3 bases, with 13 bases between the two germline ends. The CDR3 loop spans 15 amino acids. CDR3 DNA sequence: TGTGCCAGCAGCTTAGTGTCGGGAGTTGGCTACGAGCAGTACTTC. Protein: CASSLVSGVGYEQYF. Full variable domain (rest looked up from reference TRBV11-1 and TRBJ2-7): EAEVAQSPRYKITEKSQAVAFWCDPISGHATLYWYRQILGQGPELLVQFQDESVVDDSQLPKDRFSAERLKGVDSTLKIQPAELGDSAMYLCASSLVSGVGYEQYFGPGTRLTVT.

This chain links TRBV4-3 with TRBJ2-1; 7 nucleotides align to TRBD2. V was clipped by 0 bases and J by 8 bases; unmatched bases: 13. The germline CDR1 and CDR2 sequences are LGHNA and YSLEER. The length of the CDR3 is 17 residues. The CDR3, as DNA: TGCGCCAGCAGCCAAGAACTCCAGGCGGGAGATTACCATGAGCAGTTCTTC. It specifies CASSQELQAGDYHEQFF.

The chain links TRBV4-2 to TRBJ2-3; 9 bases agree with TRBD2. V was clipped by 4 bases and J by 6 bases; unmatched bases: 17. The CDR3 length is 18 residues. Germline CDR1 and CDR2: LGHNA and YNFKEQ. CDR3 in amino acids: CASSRGAGTSLKGDTQYF. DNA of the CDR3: TGTGCCAGCAGCCGAGGCGCCGGGACTAGCCTGAAGGGGGATACGCAGTATTTT.

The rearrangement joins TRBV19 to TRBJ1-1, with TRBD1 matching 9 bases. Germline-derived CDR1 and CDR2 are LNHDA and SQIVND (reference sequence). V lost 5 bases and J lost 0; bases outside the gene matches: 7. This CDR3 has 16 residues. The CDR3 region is CASSWDRERMNTEAFF. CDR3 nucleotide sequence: TGTGCCAGTAGTTGGGACAGGGAAAGGATGAACACTGAAGCTTTCTTT.

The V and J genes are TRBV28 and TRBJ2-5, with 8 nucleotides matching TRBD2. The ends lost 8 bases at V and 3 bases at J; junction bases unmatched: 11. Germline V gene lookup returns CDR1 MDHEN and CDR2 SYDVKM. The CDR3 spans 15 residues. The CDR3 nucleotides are TGTGCCAGCCGACTCCTAGTCGGGGGGGAAGAGACCCAGTACTTC. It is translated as CASRLLVGGEETQYF.

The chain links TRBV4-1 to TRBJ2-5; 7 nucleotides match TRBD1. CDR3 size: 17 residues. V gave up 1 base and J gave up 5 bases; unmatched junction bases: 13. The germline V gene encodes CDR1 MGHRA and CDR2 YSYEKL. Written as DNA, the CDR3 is TGCGCCAGCAGCCAAGGGGACAGTGATATGATGATGGAGACCCAGTACTTC. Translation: CASSQGDSDMMMETQYF.

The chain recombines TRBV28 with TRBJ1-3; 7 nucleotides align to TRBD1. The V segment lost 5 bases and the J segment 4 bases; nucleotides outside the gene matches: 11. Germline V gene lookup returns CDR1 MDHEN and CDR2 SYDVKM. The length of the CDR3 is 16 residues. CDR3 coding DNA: TGTGCCAGCAGTACCCGGACAGGCGATAGGGGAAACACCATATATTTT. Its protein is CASSTRTGDRGNTIYF.

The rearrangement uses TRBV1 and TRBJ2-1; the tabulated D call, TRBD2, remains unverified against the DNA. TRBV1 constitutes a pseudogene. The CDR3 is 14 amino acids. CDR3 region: CTSSQDLSLNEQFF. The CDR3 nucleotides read TGCACCAGCAGCCAAGATCTTAGCCTCAATGAGCAGTTCTTC.

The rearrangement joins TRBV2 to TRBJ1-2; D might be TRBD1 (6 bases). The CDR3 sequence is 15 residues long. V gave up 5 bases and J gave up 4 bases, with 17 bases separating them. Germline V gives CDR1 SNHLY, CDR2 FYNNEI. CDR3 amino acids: CASSLRTAVGYGYTF. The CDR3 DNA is TGTGCCAGCAGTCTGAGGACAGCTGTCGGCTATGGCTACACCTTC.